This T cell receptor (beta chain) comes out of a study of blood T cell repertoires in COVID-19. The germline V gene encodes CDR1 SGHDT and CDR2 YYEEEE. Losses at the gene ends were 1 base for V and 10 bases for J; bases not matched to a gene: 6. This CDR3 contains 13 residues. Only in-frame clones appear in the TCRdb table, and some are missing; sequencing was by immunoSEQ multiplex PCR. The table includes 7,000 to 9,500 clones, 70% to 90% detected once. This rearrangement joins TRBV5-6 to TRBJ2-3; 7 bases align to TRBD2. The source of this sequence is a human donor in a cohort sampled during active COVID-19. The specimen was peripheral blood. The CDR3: CASSLKSGTAQYF. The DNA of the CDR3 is TGTGCCAGCAGCTTGAAAAGCGGGACGGCGCAGTATTTT.